The T cell receptor (beta chain) described here comes from a study of T cell responses to AZD1222 COVID-19 vaccine (TCRdb year 2021). At the level of the whole study: TCR sequencing covered over 230 trial participants: roughly 200 given two doses of AZD1222 and 26 given two doses of MenACWY control vaccine. Trial participants were enrolled into age subgroups of 18-55, 56-69 and 70-plus years, which contained approximately 150, 30 and 60 TCR-sequenced participants, respectively. On the study overall, not on this receptor specifically: Spike-specific TCR breadth and depth rose significantly after two AZD1222 doses compared with day 0 and with MenACWY recipients. Because no samples from the day 14 peak response were available, repertoires could be characterized only after the peak T cell response. The vaccine-associated CD4 TCRs covered the entire spike protein, and the dominant responses fell in regions 160-218 and 743-854. Only five or six AZD1222 recipients were SARS-CoV-2 seropositive at baseline, limiting conclusions about previously exposed vaccinees. Reportedly, close to half of the unique spike-specific TCRs recognized epitopes lying outside the regions that are mutated in the B.1.351 and B.1.1.7 variants. The 56-69-year group was small, and its depth increase did not reach significance, likely because of low power. Participants were mostly white British and included more females than males, and it was suggested by the authors that clonal diversity may have been underestimated.

Notes on this clone: The antigen it recognizes is unknown. Base qualities are not at hand, and no much larger clone is one base apart.

What this sample's time point label stands for: about 28 days (+/-7) after the second vaccine dose. AZD1222 recipients given second doses at about 4 weeks or at about 12 weeks were pooled, since spike-specific TCR depth and breadth were not found to differ between the two schedules. The vaccinee samples were drawn from two UK trials, COV001 and COV002, one of which was a single-blind randomized controlled phase 2/3 trial testing AZD1222 (ChAdOx1 nCoV-19) in healthy adults. Trial participant PBMC samples were collected at day 0 and day 28 after the second dose for TCRbeta chain sequencing. The CDR3 regions of human TCRbeta chains were analyzed by immunosequencing. Per the original workflow: TCRs in the repertoires were matched against a reference library of SARS-CoV-2-specific TCRs that had been generated with the MIRA antigen-specificity platform. Breadth meant the fraction of unique TCRs that were SARS-CoV-2-associated, whereas depth meant the fraction of total T cells that were SARS-CoV-2-associated. Using the MIRA data, each spike-specific TCR was mapped to the spike region that the TCR reacts to and placed in a CD4 or CD8 class. Log10-transformed breadth and depth values were compared by one-way ANOVA with Sidak's multiple comparisons tests. The source is immuneACCESS, and TCRdb retained only in-frame sequences with V and J called. Part of the clones is not carried over; for the studies checked, unresolved V genes explain less than half of this, and the remainder is unexplained. V, J and clone size reflect that table, while D and trimming were determined from the DNA. The sample records 95,000 to 130,000 clones, almost 95% of which are singletons. Clones ranked in the top ten supply roughly 1.5% of the sample.

The CDR3 goes from the cysteine to the phenylalanine over 13 residues. The sequence is cut down to CDR3 DNA, 39 bases in frame from base 1. At the junction V is shortened by 6 bases and J by 6 bases, with 12 bases in between. CDR1 and CDR2 were assigned from the germline V gene as SGHDN and FVKESK. The clonotype was recovered from an adult who received the AZD1222 COVID-19 vaccine. The material was peripheral blood, obtained 28 days after the second AZD1222 dose. The sequence joins TRBV14 to TRBJ1-5; D gene: possibly TRBD1, on 5 matching bases. The DNA reads as follows: TGTGCCAGCAGTCCAGGGTACGCTCAGCCCCAGCATTTT. It translates as CASSPGYAQPQHF.